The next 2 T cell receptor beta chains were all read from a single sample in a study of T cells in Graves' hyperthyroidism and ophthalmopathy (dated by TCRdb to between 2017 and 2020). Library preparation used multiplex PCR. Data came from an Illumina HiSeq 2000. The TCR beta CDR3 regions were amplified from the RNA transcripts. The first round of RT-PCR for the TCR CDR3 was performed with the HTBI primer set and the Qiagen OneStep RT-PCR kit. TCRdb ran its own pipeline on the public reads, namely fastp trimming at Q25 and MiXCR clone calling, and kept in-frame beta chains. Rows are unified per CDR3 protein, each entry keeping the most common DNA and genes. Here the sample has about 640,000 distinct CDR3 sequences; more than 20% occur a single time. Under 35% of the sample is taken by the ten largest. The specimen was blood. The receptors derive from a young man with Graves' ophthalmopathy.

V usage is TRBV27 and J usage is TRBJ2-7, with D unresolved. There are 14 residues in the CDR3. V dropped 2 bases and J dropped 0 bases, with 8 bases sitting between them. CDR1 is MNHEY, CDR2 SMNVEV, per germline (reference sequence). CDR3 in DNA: TGTGCCAGCAGTTTACGGATAAGCTCCTACGAGCAGTACTTC. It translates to CASSLRISSYEQYF.

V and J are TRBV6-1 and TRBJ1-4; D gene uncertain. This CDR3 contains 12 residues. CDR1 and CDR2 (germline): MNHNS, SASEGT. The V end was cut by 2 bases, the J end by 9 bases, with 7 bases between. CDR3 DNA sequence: TGTGCCAGCAGTGAAATCGTGAAAAAACTGTTTTTT. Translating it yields CASSEIVKKLFF.